Listed below are T cell receptor beta chains from one sample, sequenced in a study of blood T cell repertoires in COVID-19. Some clones are missing from TCRdb's copy, which holds only in-frame ones; the method was immunoSEQ multiplex PCR. The repertoire holds 200,000 to 250,000 clones, with approximately 84% as singletons. The sequenced material came from PBMCs or T cells enriched from blood (not recorded which). The receptors shown here come from a man in his 60s who had recovered from COVID-19. The CDR3 runs from the conserved cysteine through the conserved F or W. A D gene is named only where the DNA matches it firmly. Expanded clones get a size class; other rows say once, few or many, or leave the size out.

cdr3_aa: CASTRPRAGEHHTDTQYF
cdr3_nt: TGTGCCAGCACCCGCCCTCGCGCGGGGGAGCATCACACAGATACGCAGTATTTT
d_call: TRBD2
cdr3_length: 18
j_call: TRBJ2-3
clone_size: .
v_call: TRBV11-3

cdr3_aa: CATQRQGGSRTQYF
cdr3_nt: TGTGCCACTCAGAGACAGGGGGGGAGTCGTACGCAGTATTTT
d_call: TRBD1
cdr3_length: 14
j_call: TRBJ2-3
clone_size: .
v_call: TRBV19

cdr3_aa: CASSLAVGQGAYEQYF
cdr3_nt: TGCGCCAGCAGCTTGGCGGTGGGGCAGGGGGCCTACGAGCAGTACTTC
d_call: TRBD1
cdr3_length: 16
j_call: TRBJ2-7
clone_size: .
v_call: TRBV5-1

cdr3_aa: CASSLDGGGDTEAFF
cdr3_nt: TGCGCCAGCAGCTTGGATGGCGGGGGGGACACTGAAGCTTTCTTT
d_call: .
cdr3_length: 15
j_call: TRBJ1-1
clone_size: .
v_call: TRBV5-1

cdr3_aa: CASSDRGYGYTF
cdr3_nt: TGTGCCAGCAGCGACAGGGGCTATGGCTACACCTTC
d_call: TRBD1
cdr3_length: 12
j_call: TRBJ1-2
clone_size: once
v_call: TRBV9

cdr3_aa: CASLRVTGTEAFF
cdr3_nt: TGTGCCAGTCTCAGGGTTACGGGCACTGAAGCTTTCTTT
d_call: .
cdr3_length: 13
j_call: TRBJ1-1
clone_size: .
v_call: TRBV19

cdr3_aa: CASSKANYGYTF
cdr3_nt: TGTGCCAGCAGCAAAGCGAACTATGGCTACACCTTC
d_call: .
cdr3_length: 12
j_call: TRBJ1-2
clone_size: .
v_call: TRBV5-6

cdr3_aa: CASSPIGQGEGYTF
cdr3_nt: TGTGCCAGCAGCCCAATAGGACAGGGGGAAGGCTACACCTTC
d_call: TRBD1
cdr3_length: 14
j_call: TRBJ1-2
clone_size: .
v_call: TRBV6-5

cdr3_aa: CASSPNHLSAYNEQFF
cdr3_nt: TGTGCCAGCAGCCCAAACCACCTTTCGGCCTACAATGAGCAGTTCTTC
d_call: .
cdr3_length: 16
j_call: TRBJ2-1
clone_size: .
v_call: TRBV4-2

cdr3_aa: CASSFLAGSGNTIYF
cdr3_nt: TGTGCCAGCAGCTTTTTGGCAGGCTCTGGAAACACCATATATTTT
d_call: .
cdr3_length: 15
j_call: TRBJ1-3
clone_size: few
v_call: TRBV5-6

cdr3_aa: CSASPDRRPAETQYF
cdr3_nt: TGCAGTGCTAGTCCAGACAGGCGGCCAGCGGAGACCCAGTACTTC
d_call: .
cdr3_length: 15
j_call: TRBJ2-5
clone_size: .
v_call: TRBV20-1

cdr3_aa: CSASPATNEKLFF
cdr3_nt: TGCAGTGCTAGTCCAGCAACTAATGAAAAACTGTTTTTT
d_call: .
cdr3_length: 13
j_call: TRBJ1-4
clone_size: once
v_call: TRBV20-1

cdr3_aa: CASSPWGQSNQPQHF
cdr3_nt: TGTGCCAGCAGCCCGTGGGGGCAAAGCAATCAGCCCCAGCATTTT
d_call: .
cdr3_length: 15
j_call: TRBJ1-5
clone_size: .
v_call: TRBV9

cdr3_aa: CAWSVGRESPLHF
cdr3_nt: TGTGCCTGGAGTGTAGGCAGGGAATCACCCCTCCACTTT
d_call: .
cdr3_length: 13
j_call: TRBJ1-6
clone_size: once
v_call: TRBV30

cdr3_aa: CASSSPYRGASEKLFF
cdr3_nt: TGTGCCAGCAGCTCTCCATACAGGGGCGCTTCTGAAAAACTGTTTTTT
d_call: TRBD1
cdr3_length: 16
j_call: TRBJ1-4
clone_size: .
v_call: TRBV11-3

cdr3_aa: CASSIVGGNTEAFF
cdr3_nt: TGTGCCAGTAGTATAGTCGGAGGGAACACTGAAGCTTTCTTT
d_call: .
cdr3_length: 14
j_call: TRBJ1-1
clone_size: .
v_call: TRBV19

cdr3_aa: CASSPVRGGAYNEQFF
cdr3_nt: TGTGCCAGCAGCCCAGTCCGGGGGGGAGCCTACAATGAGCAGTTCTTC
d_call: TRBD2
cdr3_length: 16
j_call: TRBJ2-1
clone_size: .
v_call: TRBV7-8

cdr3_aa: CSGGQVGETQYF
cdr3_nt: TGCAGCGGGGGACAGGTGGGGGAGACCCAGTACTTC
d_call: TRBD1
cdr3_length: 12
j_call: TRBJ2-5
clone_size: .
v_call: TRBV29-1

cdr3_aa: CSVETGPSNTGELFF
cdr3_nt: TGCAGCGTTGAGACAGGGCCTTCGAACACCGGGGAGCTGTTTTTT
d_call: TRBD1
cdr3_length: 15
j_call: TRBJ2-2
clone_size: .
v_call: TRBV29-1

cdr3_aa: CATSETGTGGNEQFF
cdr3_nt: TGTGCCACCAGTGAAACCGGGACAGGGGGAAATGAGCAGTTCTTC
d_call: TRBD1
cdr3_length: 15
j_call: TRBJ2-1
clone_size: .
v_call: TRBV24-1

cdr3_aa: CASSRGSGYTF
cdr3_nt: TGTGCCTCCAGCAGGGGAAGTGGCTACACCTTC
d_call: .
cdr3_length: 11
j_call: TRBJ1-2
clone_size: .
v_call: TRBV11-2

cdr3_aa: CASSLGRGPGNTIYF
cdr3_nt: TGTGCCAGCAGCTTAGGCAGGGGGCCTGGAAACACCATATATTTT
d_call: TRBD1
cdr3_length: 15
j_call: TRBJ1-3
clone_size: few
v_call: TRBV7-9

cdr3_aa: CATSRNRQETQYF
cdr3_nt: TGTGCCACCAGCAGAAATAGACAAGAGACCCAGTACTTC
d_call: .
cdr3_length: 13
j_call: TRBJ2-5
clone_size: .
v_call: TRBV15

cdr3_aa: CASSPDRATEAFF
cdr3_nt: TGTGCCAGCAGCCCCGACAGGGCCACTGAAGCTTTCTTT
d_call: TRBD1
cdr3_length: 13
j_call: TRBJ1-1
clone_size: once
v_call: TRBV5-6

cdr3_aa: CAWSRDRYGYTF
cdr3_nt: TGTGCCTGGAGCCGGGATCGCTATGGCTACACCTTC
d_call: .
cdr3_length: 12
j_call: TRBJ1-2
clone_size: once
v_call: TRBV30

cdr3_aa: CASSYWDRGLGAFF
cdr3_nt: TGTGCCAGCAGCTATTGGGACAGGGGCCTGGGGGCTTTCTTT
d_call: TRBD1
cdr3_length: 14
j_call: TRBJ1-1
clone_size: few
v_call: TRBV5-6

cdr3_aa: CSASPGQGHVF
cdr3_nt: TGCAGTGCTAGTCCGGGACAGGGACATGTCTTC
d_call: TRBD1
cdr3_length: 11
j_call: TRBJ2-1
clone_size: .
v_call: TRBV20-1

cdr3_aa: CASSQAWFTGPHYEQYF
cdr3_nt: TGTGCCAGCAGCCAAGCGTGGTTTACAGGTCCCCACTACGAGCAGTACTTC
d_call: .
cdr3_length: 17
j_call: TRBJ2-7
clone_size: .
v_call: TRBV3-1/TRBV3-2

cdr3_aa: CASNEKQGLGYGYTF
cdr3_nt: TGTGCCAGCAACGAAAAACAGGGATTAGGATATGGCTACACCTTC
d_call: .
cdr3_length: 15
j_call: TRBJ1-2
clone_size: .
v_call: TRBV11-2

cdr3_aa: CATRHQTMNTEAFF
cdr3_nt: TGTGCCACTAGACACCAAACCATGAACACTGAAGCTTTCTTT
d_call: .
cdr3_length: 14
j_call: TRBJ1-1
clone_size: .
v_call: TRBV19

cdr3_aa: CASSLTENEQFF
cdr3_nt: TGTGCCAGCAGCTTGACAGAGAATGAGCAGTTCTTC
d_call: .
cdr3_length: 12
j_call: TRBJ2-1
clone_size: .
v_call: TRBV12-3/TRBV12-4

cdr3_aa: CASSIDPGSGGYTF
cdr3_nt: TGTGCCAGTAGTATAGATCCGGGATCGGGCGGCTACACCTTC
d_call: .
cdr3_length: 14
j_call: TRBJ1-2
clone_size: .
v_call: TRBV19

cdr3_aa: CASSFLGPGQSPDTQYF
cdr3_nt: TGTGCCAGCAGCTTCCTGGGCCCAGGCCAATCCCCAGATACGCAGTATTTT
d_call: .
cdr3_length: 17
j_call: TRBJ2-3
clone_size: .
v_call: TRBV7-9

cdr3_aa: CSASIGLGDTQYF
cdr3_nt: TGCAGTGCTAGTATTGGGCTCGGAGATACGCAGTATTTT
d_call: .
cdr3_length: 13
j_call: TRBJ2-3
clone_size: few
v_call: TRBV20-1

cdr3_aa: CSVDLFGGGDAGELFF
cdr3_nt: TGCAGCGTTGATCTTTTCGGGGGGGGCGATGCCGGGGAGCTGTTTTTT
d_call: TRBD2
cdr3_length: 16
j_call: TRBJ2-2
clone_size: .
v_call: TRBV29-1

cdr3_aa: CASSQDRGPHTQYF
cdr3_nt: TGTGCCAGCAGCCAAGATCGGGGTCCACATACGCAGTATTTT
d_call: .
cdr3_length: 14
j_call: TRBJ2-3
clone_size: few
v_call: TRBV3-1/TRBV3-2

cdr3_aa: CASSSPDRPRNEQYF
cdr3_nt: TGTGCCAGCAGCTCCCCGGACAGGCCCCGGAACGAGCAGTACTTC
d_call: TRBD1
cdr3_length: 15
j_call: TRBJ2-7
clone_size: .
v_call: TRBV11-3

cdr3_aa: CASSKRTSGGAASTDTQYF
cdr3_nt: TGTGCCAGCAGCAAACGGACTAGCGGGGGCGCCGCTAGCACAGATACGCAGTATTTT
d_call: TRBD2
cdr3_length: 19
j_call: TRBJ2-3
clone_size: .
v_call: TRBV14

cdr3_aa: CASSLTGVVYGYTF
cdr3_nt: TGTGCCAGCAGCTTAACAGGGGTGGTCTATGGCTACACCTTC
d_call: TRBD1
cdr3_length: 14
j_call: TRBJ1-2
clone_size: .
v_call: TRBV7-9

cdr3_aa: CASSGGQGAIYEQYF
cdr3_nt: TGTGCCAGCAGTGGGGGACAGGGGGCCATCTACGAGCAGTACTTC
d_call: TRBD1
cdr3_length: 15
j_call: TRBJ2-7
clone_size: .
v_call: TRBV2

cdr3_aa: CASSTGGTNSPLHF
cdr3_nt: TGTGCCAGCAGCACCGGCGGGACCAATTCGCCCCTCCACTTT
d_call: .
cdr3_length: 14
j_call: TRBJ1-6
clone_size: .
v_call: TRBV7-9

cdr3_aa: CASSLGDRAVGYTF
cdr3_nt: TGCGCCAGCAGCTTGGGTGACAGGGCGGTAGGCTACACCTTC
d_call: TRBD1
cdr3_length: 14
j_call: TRBJ1-2
clone_size: few
v_call: TRBV5-1

cdr3_aa: CASSYWTGAGNYGYTF
cdr3_nt: TGTGCCAGCAGTTACTGGACAGGGGCTGGAAACTATGGCTACACCTTC
d_call: TRBD1
cdr3_length: 16
j_call: TRBJ1-2
clone_size: .
v_call: TRBV6-2/TRBV6-3

cdr3_aa: CASSQQGEGTQYF
cdr3_nt: TGTGCCAGTAGTCAACAGGGTGAGGGGACCCAGTACTTC
d_call: .
cdr3_length: 13
j_call: TRBJ2-5
clone_size: .
v_call: TRBV19